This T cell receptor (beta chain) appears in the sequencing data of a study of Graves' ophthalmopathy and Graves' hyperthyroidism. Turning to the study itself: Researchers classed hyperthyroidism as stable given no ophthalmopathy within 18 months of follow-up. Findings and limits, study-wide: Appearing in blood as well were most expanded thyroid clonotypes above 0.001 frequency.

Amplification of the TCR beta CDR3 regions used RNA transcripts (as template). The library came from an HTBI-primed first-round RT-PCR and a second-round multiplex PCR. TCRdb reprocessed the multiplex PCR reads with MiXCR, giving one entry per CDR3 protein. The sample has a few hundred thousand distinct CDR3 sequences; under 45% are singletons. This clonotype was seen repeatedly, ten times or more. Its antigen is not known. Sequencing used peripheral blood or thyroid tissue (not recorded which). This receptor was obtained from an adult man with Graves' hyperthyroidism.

The CDR3 protein is CATSRDRTGLKTQYF. CDR3 in DNA: TGTGCCACCAGCAGAGATCGAACGGGCTTAAAGACCCAGTACTTC. The rearrangement uses TRBV15 and TRBJ2-5, with no clear D. The CDR3 has 15 amino acids. The V end lost 0 bases, the J end lost 6 bases, and 14 bases lay between the germline ends. Germline assignment: CDR1 LNHNV and CDR2 YYDKDF (reference sequence).